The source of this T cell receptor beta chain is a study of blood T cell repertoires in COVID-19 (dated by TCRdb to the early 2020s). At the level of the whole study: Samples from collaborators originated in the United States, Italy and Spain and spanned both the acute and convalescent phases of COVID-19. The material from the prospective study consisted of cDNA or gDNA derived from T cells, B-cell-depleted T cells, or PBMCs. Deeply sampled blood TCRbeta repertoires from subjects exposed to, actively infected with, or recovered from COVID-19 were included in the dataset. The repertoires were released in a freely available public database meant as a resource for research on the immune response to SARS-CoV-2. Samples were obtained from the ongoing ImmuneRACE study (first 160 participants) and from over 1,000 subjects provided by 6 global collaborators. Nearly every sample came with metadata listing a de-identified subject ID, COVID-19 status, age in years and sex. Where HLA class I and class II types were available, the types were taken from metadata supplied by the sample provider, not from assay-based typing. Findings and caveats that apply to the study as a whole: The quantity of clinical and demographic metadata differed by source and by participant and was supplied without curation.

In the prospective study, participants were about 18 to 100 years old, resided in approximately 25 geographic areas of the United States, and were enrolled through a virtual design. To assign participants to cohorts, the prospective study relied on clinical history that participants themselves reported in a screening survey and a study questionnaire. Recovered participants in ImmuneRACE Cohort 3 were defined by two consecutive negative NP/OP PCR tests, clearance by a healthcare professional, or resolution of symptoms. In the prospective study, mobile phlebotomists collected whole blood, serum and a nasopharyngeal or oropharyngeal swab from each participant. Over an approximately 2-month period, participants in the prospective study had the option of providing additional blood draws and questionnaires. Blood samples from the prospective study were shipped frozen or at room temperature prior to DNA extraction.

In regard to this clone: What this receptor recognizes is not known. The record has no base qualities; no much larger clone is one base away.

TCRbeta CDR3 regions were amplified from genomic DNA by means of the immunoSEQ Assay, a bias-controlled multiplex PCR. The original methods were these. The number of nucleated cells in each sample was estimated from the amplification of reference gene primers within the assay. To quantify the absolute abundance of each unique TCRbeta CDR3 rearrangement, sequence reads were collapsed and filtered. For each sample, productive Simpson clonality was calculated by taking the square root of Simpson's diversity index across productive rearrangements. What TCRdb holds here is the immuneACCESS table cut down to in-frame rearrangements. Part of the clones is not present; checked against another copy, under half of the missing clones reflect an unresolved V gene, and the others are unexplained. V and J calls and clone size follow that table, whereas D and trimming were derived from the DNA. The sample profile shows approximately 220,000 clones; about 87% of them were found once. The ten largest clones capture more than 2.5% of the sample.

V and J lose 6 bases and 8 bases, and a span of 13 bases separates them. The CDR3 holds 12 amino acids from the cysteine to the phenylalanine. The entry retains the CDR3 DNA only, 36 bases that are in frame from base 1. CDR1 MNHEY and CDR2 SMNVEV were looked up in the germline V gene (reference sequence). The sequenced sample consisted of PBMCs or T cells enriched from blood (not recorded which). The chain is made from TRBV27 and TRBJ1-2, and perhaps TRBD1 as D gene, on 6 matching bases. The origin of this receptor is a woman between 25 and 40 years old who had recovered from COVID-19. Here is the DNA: TGTGCCAGCAGCCAGGGGAATCGGGGCTACACCTTC. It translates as CASSQGNRGYTF.